This T cell receptor (beta chain) was captured in a study of blood T cell repertoires in COVID-19. Study-wide background: Specimens from acute and convalescent COVID-19 originated in the United States, Italy and Spain. T cells, B-cell-depleted T cells, or PBMCs provided the cDNA or gDNA that served as material.

V shed 2 bases and J shed 1 base, with 9 bases lying between them. Germline CDR1 MDHEN, CDR2 SYDVKM. The CDR3 length is 15 residues. Per the original data handling: Estimation of nucleated cell counts relied on the amplification of reference gene primers. Profiling relied on immunoSEQ multiplex PCR, and the TCRdb table lists in-frame clones only, not all of them. Clonal size and the V and J genes are those of that table, whereas D and trimming came from the DNA. The sample lists roughly 170,000 clones; over 75% were seen once. The genes are TRBV28 and TRBJ1-5, with D possibly being TRBD1 (6 bases). Material: peripheral blood. The clonotype comes from a woman aged 65 to 85 with acute or convalescent COVID-19. Written as DNA, the CDR3 is TGTGCCAGCAGTTTAAGGGGGTTGAGCAATCAGCCCCAGCATTTT. The encoded protein is CASSLRGLSNQPQHF.